This T cell receptor (beta chain) was captured in a study of T cell responses to AZD1222 COVID-19 vaccine. Findings of the study overall: Females made up more of the donors, who were largely white British, and clonal diversity may have come out too low. Among those given AZD1222, only five or six were seropositive at baseline.

Comments on this clone: Its antigen is unidentified.

Sequencing used immunoSEQ multiplex PCR; TCRdb keeps in-frame clones, though not all of them. Of about 85,000 clones detected, about 86% appear once; the ten largest clones hold under 9%. The germline V gene encodes CDR1 LGHNA and CDR2 YSLEER. The CDR3 runs to 16 residues. V dropped 0 bases and J dropped 9 bases, with 19 bases sitting between them. The chain employs TRBV4-3 and TRBJ2-3; D unresolved. The specimen was peripheral blood, collected on day 0 of AZD1222 vaccination. The receptor's source is an adult in good health. This CDR3 reads CASSQDLGSLHRTQYF. DNA of the CDR3: TGCGCCAGCAGCCAAGATCTTGGCTCCCTTCACAGAACGCAGTATTTT.